One sample yielded the 3 T cell receptor beta chains listed below, sequenced in a study of vaccination and CD4 T cells after COVID-19 (dated by TCRdb to about 2022). Their antigen targets remain unknown. The treatment or condition label corresponds to: 10-day PBMC culture with coronavirus spike peptide pools or control peptides (ViraFEST assay). Receptor amplification or capture employed PCR. Reads for this sample came from an Illumina iSeq 100. DNA from cultured CD4+ T cells was subjected to TCR sequencing with the Oncomine TCR Beta short-read assay at the Johns Hopkins FTIC core. TCRdb's own reprocessing of the public reads used fastp at Q25 and MiXCR and kept productive beta chains. Rows with a matching CDR3 protein are joined into one entry that keeps the most common DNA and genes. Within this sample are about 10,000 distinct CDR3 sequences, with nearly 25% of them counted one time only. More than 25% of the sample is in the top ten clones.

The sequencing here drew on CD4+ T cells from blood, cultured in vitro, taken before SARS-CoV-2 vaccination. The origin of the receptors is a human donor who received a COVID-19 vaccine.

The chain links TRBV19 to TRBJ2-5, with D unclear. The germline V and J ends were trimmed by 5 bases and 0 bases, with 10 bases remaining between them. The germline V gene encodes CDR1 LNHDA and CDR2 SQIVND (reference sequence). This CDR3 is 14 amino acids long. CDR3 residues: CASSDDKYQETQYF. In nucleotides, the CDR3 is TGTGCCAGTAGTGACGACAAGTACCAAGAGACCCAGTACTTC.

Of note for this clonotype: One base away lies a much larger clone, so this may be a sequencing read error. The chain links TRBV20-1 to TRBJ1-5; the D gene is possibly TRBD1 (5 bases). Germline CDR1 is DFQATT and CDR2 is SNEGSKA (reference sequence). There are 14 residues in the CDR3. Here the CDR3 reads CSASRGRSNQPQRF. For the CDR3, the DNA is TGCAGTGCTAGCCGGGGGAGGAGCAATCAGCCCCAGCGTTTT.

The rearrangement uses TRBV30 and TRBJ1-1; D remains unclear. V was cut by 2 bases and J by 0 bases, with 7 bases left in between. The CDR3 is 13 amino acids. CDR1 and CDR2 (germline): GTSNPN, SVGIG (reference sequence). The CDR3 sequence is CAWSPTMNTEAFF. The CDR3 DNA reads TGTGCCTGGAGTCCCACCATGAACACTGAAGCTTTCTTT.